These 28 T cell receptor beta chains originate from one sample sequenced in a study of blood T cell repertoires in COVID-19. The repertoire was sequenced with immunoSEQ multiplex PCR; TCRdb's copy has only in-frame clones and lacks some. The sample holds 65,000 to 75,000 clones, around 80% seen once. The sample consisted of peripheral blood. Source of these receptors: a man older than 75 with acute or convalescent COVID-19.

This clone was detected only once. This chain joins TRBV20-1 and TRBJ1-6; 7 bases line up with TRBD1. Germline V CDR1 and CDR2: DFQATT, SNEGSKA (reference sequence). V shed 3 bases and J 10 bases; nucleotides not matched to a gene: 6. The CDR3 is 13 amino acids. The CDR3 bases are TGCAGTGCTAGTTCACAGGGGAGGTCACCCCTCCACTTT. Translation: CSASSQGRSPLHF.

The chain couples TRBV11-2 to TRBJ2-3, with a weak D call TRBD2 (6 bases). CDR1 is SGHAT, CDR2 FQNNGV, per germline. The CDR3 is 15 residues long. V lost 1 base and J lost 6, with 14 bases in between. The chain's CDR3 is CASSLVGRPPDTQYF. CDR3 in DNA: TGTGCCAGCAGCTTAGTTGGGAGGCCCCCCGATACGCAGTATTTT.

The chain is built from TRBV27 and TRBJ2-7, with a weak D call TRBD2 (5 bases). Germline V lookup: CDR1 MNHEY, CDR2 SMNVEV (reference sequence). V gave up 0 bases and J gave up 6 bases, with 9 bases separating them. This CDR3 region has 13 residues. CDR3 bases: TGTGCCAGCAGTTTATCGAGGGCGGGCGAGCAGTACTTC. Amino acids: CASSLSRAGEQYF.

The chain carries TRBV24-1 and TRBJ2-2; possibly TRBD1 for D (5 bases). This CDR3 has 13 residues. Trimming cost V 5 bases and J 6 bases, with 9 bases left between them. CDR1 is KGHDR, CDR2 SFDVKD, per germline. This chain's CDR3 is CATSAQGPGELFF. The CDR3 DNA sequence: TGTGCCACCAGTGCTCAGGGTCCCGGGGAGCTGTTTTTT.

This rearrangement joins TRBV27 to TRBJ2-3; TRBD2 aligns across 14 bases. Germline assignment: CDR1 MNHEY and CDR2 SMNVEV (reference sequence). V was pared by 0 bases and J by 8 bases, with 4 bases of the junction left unmatched. The CDR3 contains 16 residues. The chain's CDR3 is CASSLSGTSGRGTQYF. The CDR3 DNA sequence: TGTGCCAGCAGTTTATCGGGGACTAGCGGGAGAGGTACGCAGTATTTT.

The gene calls are TRBV27 and TRBJ2-5; TRBD1 matches at 7 bases. V shed 4 bases, J shed 5 bases, and the junction held 7 bases outside the gene matches. Looked up from germline, CDR1 is MNHEY and CDR2 is SMNVEV (reference sequence). This CDR3 contains 14 residues. The chain's CDR3 is CASSYLGGRETQYF. As DNA, the CDR3 is TGTGCCAGCAGTTATCTAGGGGGCCGGGAGACCCAGTACTTC.

This rearrangement joins TRBV10-3 to TRBJ2-7, with 9 bases fitting TRBD2. The V and J ends lost 0 bases and 3 bases, in that order; junction bases with no gene match: 3. The CDR3 has 15 amino acids. Germline V gene data show CDR1 as ENHRY and CDR2 as SYGVKD. In nucleotides, the CDR3 is TGTGCCATCAGTGAGTCTCCTAGCGGGAACTACGAGCAGTACTTC. It yields the protein CAISESPSGNYEQYF.

The chain combines TRBV14 with TRBJ2-7; 9 bases match TRBD1. Germline V gene lookup returns CDR1 SGHDN and CDR2 FVKESK. Trimming cost V 2 bases and J 3 bases; bases outside gene matches: 5. The CDR3 extends over 15 amino acids. This CDR3 reads CASSQPGTGSYEQYF. Here the CDR3 DNA reads TGTGCCAGCAGCCAACCTGGGACAGGGAGCTACGAGCAGTACTTC. Based on the CDR3 plus reference TRBV14 and TRBJ2-7, the full variable domain is EAGVTQFPSHSVIEKGQTVTLRCDPISGHDNLYWYRRVMGKEIKFLLHFVKESKQDESGMPNNRFLAERTGGTYSTLKVQPAELEDSGVYFCASSQPGTGSYEQYFGPGTRLTVT.

This chain links TRBV5-4 with TRBJ2-3; TRBD2 matches 8 bases. The V segment lost 4 bases and the J segment 1 base; nucleotides outside the gene matches: 11. This CDR3 is built from 17 residues. Looked up from germline, CDR1 is SGHNT and CDR2 is YYREEE (reference sequence). CDR3 region: CASSEVLAGGRTDTQYF. CDR3 sequence (DNA): TGTGCCAGCAGCGAAGTCTTGGCGGGGGGACGCACAGATACGCAGTATTTT.

The chain recombines TRBV10-3 with TRBJ2-7; D is unclear. The V gene's germline CDR1 is ENHRY and CDR2 SYGVKD. This CDR3 region has 11 residues. V lost 2 bases and J 9 bases, leaving 8 bases between the germline ends. The DNA of the CDR3 is TGTGCCATCAGTGAGCTCTACCGGCAGTACTTC. Encoded protein: CAISELYRQYF.

The chain joins TRBV24-1 to TRBJ2-3, with D possibly TRBD1 on 6 matching bases. Deletions cut 4 bases from V and 3 bases from J, with 13 bases between. Germline CDR1 is KGHDR and CDR2 is SFDVKD. The CDR3 has 15 residues. The CDR3 here is CATSDPRTVTDTQYF. CDR3 coding DNA: TGTGCCACCAGTGACCCCAGGACAGTAACAGATACGCAGTATTTT.

This chain links TRBV6-1 with TRBJ2-3; 11 nucleotides match TRBD2. The V and J ends lost 3 bases and 3 bases, in that order; junction bases with no gene match: 8. CDR1 is MNHNS, CDR2 SASEGT, per germline. The CDR3 covers 17 residues. CDR3 amino acids: CASSDGFTSGGTDTQYF. The CDR3 coding sequence is TGTGCCAGCAGTGACGGGTTTACTAGCGGGGGTACAGATACGCAGTATTTT.

The rearrangement uses TRBV7-2 and TRBJ2-7, with TRBD1 identical over 7 bases. This CDR3 has 13 residues. The germline V gene encodes CDR1 SGHTA and CDR2 FQGNSA. Germline trimming cut 5 bases from V and 4 bases from J; bases unmatched to any gene: 5. CDR3 sequence: CASSARQGYEQYF. The CDR3 nucleotides read TGTGCCAGCAGCGCGCGACAGGGATACGAGCAGTACTTC.

The V gene is TRBV18, the J gene TRBJ1-2; 7 positions match TRBD1. After removal of 4 bases from V and 8 bases from J, the junction contained 13 bases not matched to a gene. The CDR3 covers 15 residues. Germline V gene lookup returns CDR1 KGHSH and CDR2 LQKENI. Here the CDR3 reads CASSLQGGIVKGYTF. The CDR3 nucleotides read TGTGCCAGCTCACTTCAAGGGGGCATCGTAAAAGGCTACACCTTC. Drawing the rest from reference TRBV18 and TRBJ1-2, the complete variable domain is NAGVMQNPRHLVRRRGQEARLRCSPMKGHSHVYWYRQLPEEGLKFMVYLQKENIIDESGMPKERFSAEFPKEGPSILRIQQVVRGDSAAYFCASSLQGGIVKGYTFGSGTRLTVV.

This rearrangement joins TRBV6-5 to TRBJ2-7; unclear D gene. Trimming stripped 4 bases from V and 2 bases from J, with 9 bases between. The germline gives CDR1 MNHEY, CDR2 SVGAGI. CDR3 length: 13 residues. The CDR3 sequence is CASSSPGTYEQYF. The CDR3 nucleotides read TGTGCCAGCAGTTCGCCAGGTACCTACGAGCAGTACTTC.

The chain has TRBV9 and TRBJ2-1; TRBD1 might be the D (5 bases). The ends were cut back, 0 bases at V and 10 bases at J, with 14 bases in the middle. The CDR3 extends over 14 amino acids. Germline CDR1 reads SGDLS; CDR2 reads YYNGEE. In DNA, the CDR3 is TGTGCCAGCAGCGTAGAAGTGACAGCCGGCGAGCAGTTCTTC. It yields the protein CASSVEVTAGEQFF. Full variable domain (rest looked up from reference TRBV9 and TRBJ2-1): DSGVTQTPKHLITATGQRVTLRCSPRSGDLSVYWYQQSLDQGLQFLIQYYNGEERAKGNILERFSAQQFPDLHSELNLSSLELGDSALYFCASSVEVTAGEQFFGPGTRLTVL.

The chain joins TRBV10-3 to TRBJ2-1, with 9 positions matching TRBD2. Germline loops: CDR1 ENHRY, CDR2 SYGVKD. V dropped 6 bases and J dropped 9; count of bases not matched to a gene: 12. The CDR3 runs 15 residues. In nucleotides, the CDR3 is TGTGCCATCAGAACCTCTAGCGGGGTCGGCGGTGAGCAGTTCTTC. This codes for CAIRTSSGVGGEQFF.

The chain employs TRBV6-2 or TRBV6-3 and TRBJ1-2; TRBD1 agrees at 7 bases. The germline CDR1 and CDR2 sequences are MNHEY and SVGEGT. The V segment lost 5 bases and the J segment 6 bases; nucleotides outside the gene matches: 3. The CDR3 sequence is 12 residues long. The DNA for the CDR3 is TGTGCCAGCAGTAAACAGGGGAATGGCTACACCTTC. It specifies CASSKQGNGYTF.

The CDR3 DNA is TGCGCCAGCAGCACCGTGACAGGGCACTACGAGCAGTACTTC. Translated: CASSTVTGHYEQYF. The chain joins TRBV5-1 to TRBJ2-7; 7 positions agree with TRBD1. Looked up from germline, CDR1 is SGHRS and CDR2 is YFSETQ. The CDR3 spans 14 residues. With 4 bases clipped from V and 3 bases from J, the junction kept 7 bases outside the gene matches.

This chain's CDR3 is CASSYGQGGQPQHF. The CDR3 region has the DNA TGTGCCAGCAGTTACGGACAGGGCGGTCAGCCCCAGCATTTT. The chain recombines TRBV6-5 with TRBJ1-5; 8 bases line up with TRBD1. V gave up 2 bases and J gave up 6 bases; unmatched junction bases: 3. The CDR3 loop spans 14 amino acids. CDR1 and CDR2 (germline): MNHEY, SVGAGI.

With regard to this clone: Distinct nucleotide sequences in the sample also encode this CDR3. V is TRBV6-2 or TRBV6-3 and J is TRBJ1-1; 9 bases align to TRBD1. This CDR3 comprises 14 residues. Germline trimming cut 5 bases from V and 0 bases from J; bases unmatched to any gene: 1. Germline CDR1 reads MNHEY; CDR2 reads SVGEGT. In DNA, the CDR3 is TGTGCCAGCAGTCGGGACAGGGTGAACACTGAAGCTTTCTTT. It yields the protein CASSRDRVNTEAFF.

This clone was counted between two and nine times. This rearrangement joins TRBV7-8 to TRBJ2-1; D possibly corresponds to TRBD2 (6 bases). V was cut by 8 bases and J by 0 bases, with 23 bases left in between. The CDR3 extends over 18 amino acids. Germline V lookup: CDR1 SGHVS, CDR2 FQNEAQ. The CDR3 loop is CASARGLLPIVSYNEQFF. DNA of the CDR3: TGTGCCAGCGCCCGGGGACTCCTCCCAATCGTCTCCTACAATGAGCAGTTCTTC.

The rearrangement uses TRBV4-1 and TRBJ2-1; D perhaps matches TRBD2 (7 bases). The germline gives CDR1 MGHRA, CDR2 YSYEKL. This CDR3 is built from 15 residues. V lost 4 bases to trimming and J lost 8 bases, with 18 bases between them. CDR3 residues: CASSLVRGGWDEQFF. The CDR3 DNA is TGCGCCAGCAGCCTCGTTAGGGGGGGGTGGGATGAGCAGTTCTTC.

This chain joins TRBV9 and TRBJ2-3, with no clear D. The ends were cut back, 0 bases at V and 4 bases at J, with 6 bases in the middle. Looked up from germline, CDR1 is SGDLS and CDR2 is YYNGEE. The CDR3 runs 13 residues. CDR3 amino acids: CASSVAGADTQYF. The CDR3 DNA reads TGTGCCAGCAGCGTAGCTGGAGCAGATACGCAGTATTTT.

This clone was recorded many times. The chain joins TRBV19 to TRBJ1-1; 9 bases line up with TRBD1. V was pared by 4 bases and J by 4 bases, with 7 bases of the junction left unmatched. CDR1 and CDR2 (germline): LNHDA, SQIVND (reference sequence). This CDR3 is 15 amino acids long. The chain's CDR3 is CASSKGTGWGTEAFF. In DNA form, the CDR3 reads TGTGCCAGTAGTAAAGGGACAGGGTGGGGCACTGAAGCTTTCTTT.

This chain uses TRBV7-9 with TRBJ1-1; D is unclear. CDR3 size: 12 residues. Germline lookup yields CDR1 SEHNR and CDR2 FQNEAQ (reference sequence). V was pared by 4 bases and J by 12 bases, with 15 bases between. CDR3: CASSSAGGRTFF. The CDR3 DNA reads as TGTGCCAGCAGCTCAGCGGGTGGGAGAACTTTCTTT.

The rearrangement uses TRBV7-3 and TRBJ2-1, with TRBD2 identical over 8 bases. V lost 8 bases and J lost 6; bases outside the gene matches: 6. The length of the CDR3 is 13 residues. From germline, CDR1 is SGHTA and CDR2 FQGTGA. The CDR3 loop reads CASSRLAGNEQFF. In nucleotides, the CDR3 is TGTGCCAGCTCGAGGCTAGCGGGCAATGAGCAGTTCTTC. Complete variable domain (other parts from reference TRBV7-3 and TRBJ2-1): GAGVSQTPSNKVTEKGKYVELRCDPISGHTALYWYRQSLGQGPEFLIYFQGTGAADDSGLPNDRFFAVRPEGSVSTLKIQRTERGDSAVYLCASSRLAGNEQFFGPGTRLTVL.

A word on this clone: An end of the junction differs from the germline gene, which may be a read error. The chain links TRBV5-1 to TRBJ2-1; D unclear. Germline V lookup: CDR1 SGHRS, CDR2 YFSETQ. The CDR3 extends over 16 amino acids. The CDR3 bases are TGCGCCAGCACCTTGGGCGAGGCGATGGGCTACAATGAGCAGTTCTTC. As protein: CASTLGEAMGYNEQFF.